Here is one T cell receptor beta chain with its context. The count of this clonotype is one. The clone's antigen remains unknown. No much larger clone is present one base from it, and per-base qualities are unavailable. A lone read gives weak evidence. RNA was extracted using the RNeasy kit, and roughly 0.5 to 1 microgram was reverse transcribed with random hexamers. TCR beta CDR3 regions were amplified with the immunoSEQ multiplex PCR assay covering 54 Vbeta and 13 Jbeta segments. PCR amplification bias was corrected using a synthetic template baseline for primer optimization and computational correction. For the original study's pipeline: Only productive sequences were kept, with reads annotated to V, D and J genes according to IMGT and analyzed in immunoSEQ Analyzer. Clonality was computed as one minus Shannon entropy normalized by log2 of the number of productive unique sequences. For each patient and control, public and private clones were evaluated within the 100 most prevalent clones. Susac-specific clones were defined as absent from healthy and MS cohorts, approximately 1,000 published viral clones and other ImmuneACCESS disease sequences. TCRdb reprocessed the public reads (quality trimming at Q25 with fastp, clone calling with MiXCR) and kept in-frame beta chains. One record per CDR3 amino acid sequence lists the most common genes and DNA. TCRdb's processing, not the study's, gives the V and J calls here. In all, the sample holds about 200,000 distinct CDR3 sequences, and 90% to 95% of those were seen once. The ten largest clones represent 0.08% to 0.11% of the sample.

High-throughput TCR beta sequencing profiled peripheral blood CD8+ and CD4+ T cells from healthy donors, Susac syndrome patients and multiple sclerosis patients. The healthy donors served as controls matched for age and sex. Bulk CD8+ and CD4+ T cells were purified magnetically by negative isolation, whereas CD8+ TEMRA cells were enriched by FACS. Blood was collected in EDTA tubes and processed within 24 hours, with PBMCs isolated through density gradient centrifugation. PBMCs intended for TCR sequencing were cryopreserved in liquid nitrogen and were subsequently thawed in a 37 degrees C water bath. Purity of sorted or isolated CD4+, CD8+ and CD8+ TEMRA cells was at least 90%. The data are from a study of CD8 T cells in Susac syndrome (dated by TCRdb to the late 2010s). Context from the whole study: Whether CD8+ T cell activation and differentiation in Susac syndrome was antigen driven was tested using repertoire sequencing. Paper-wide results and their limitations: The number of individuals in the TCR sequencing and HLA analysis was acknowledged as relatively small.

The CDR3 numbers 13 residues from cysteine through phenylalanine. Just CDR3 DNA is preserved here, 39 bases in frame from base 1. The TCR comes from a human donor in good health. The rearranged chain carries TRBV21-1 and TRBJ2-5; the table calls TRBD1, which could not be checked here. TRBV21-1 is tagged as a pseudogene. The sequenced material came from CD4+ T cells from PBMCs. The nucleotides are TGTGCCAGCGAGAGGGGGAGCCAAGAGACCCAGTACTTC. Translated, this is CASERGSQETQYF.